This T cell receptor beta chain was documented in a study of T cells after yellow fever vaccination. On the study more broadly: The authors prepared low-cell-number fractions using SMART-Seq v4 Ultra Low Input.

The germline CDR1 and CDR2 sequences are MNHNY and SVGAGI (reference sequence). This CDR3 region has 14 residues. V was pared by 2 bases and J by 6 bases, with 14 bases between. TCR cDNA, made by 5'RACE template switching, carried an added universal primer site and UMIs. TCRdb recomputed calls from the 5' RACE reads with MiXCR, one row per CDR3 protein. The sample holds about 320,000 distinct CDR3 sequences; around 4.4% are singletons and the top ten take less than 20%. For this clonotype: The antigen is not known.

Findings of the study overall: The booster saw the reappearance of most primary-vaccination clones (roughly 97% CD4, almost 90% CD8).

The clonotype comes from a man aged 18 to 30 who received the YFV17D yellow fever vaccine. The rearrangement joins TRBV6-6 to TRBJ2-7; D call uncertain. The sample consisted of PBMCs, taken 15 days after the yellow fever booster vaccination. CDR3 residues: CASSYGRYLGEQYF. The CDR3 DNA is TGTGCCAGCAGTTACGGCCGTTACCTGGGCGAGCAGTACTTC.